Below, 24 T cell receptor beta chains from the same sample are listed, as sequenced in a study of blood T cells in healthy people across ages. A second PCR of 7 to 11 cycles used a sample-barcoded 5' primer and a J-beta primer mix. TCRdb processed the 5' RACE reads anew with MiXCR; each CDR3 protein has one entry. The data contain roughly 1,800,000 distinct CDR3 sequences, 49% of them singletons. What was sequenced was blood. The receptor set was obtained from a woman in her thirties or forties in good health.

The J gene is TRBJ1-2, the V gene TRBV20-1, with 9 bases that match TRBD1. Germline V gives CDR1 DFQATT, CDR2 SNEGSKA (reference sequence). V dropped 6 bases and J dropped 3; count of bases not matched to a gene: 8. The CDR3 is made up of 14 amino acids. CDR3 amino acids: CSATGTGSYYGYTF. The CDR3 nucleotides read TGCAGTGCGACCGGGACAGGGTCCTACTATGGCTACACCTTC.

Ten or more counts support this clonotype. The V gene is TRBV28, the J gene TRBJ2-7, with TRBD1 matching over 7 bases. In germline, CDR1 is MDHEN, CDR2 SYDVKM. V shed 3 bases and J 2 bases; nucleotides not matched to a gene: 1. The CDR3 covers 13 residues. This CDR3 reads CASSLTGPYEQYF. CDR3 in DNA: TGTGCCAGCAGTTTGACAGGGCCCTACGAGCAGTACTTC.

The CDR3 nucleotides are TGTGCCAGCAAACCACTGGGGGCTAGGGGAAACATTCAGTACTTC. Its translation is CASKPLGARGNIQYF. The genes are TRBV27 and TRBJ2-4, with D perhaps TRBD1 (6 bases). Trimming stripped 7 bases from V and 6 bases from J, with 19 bases between. The CDR3 sequence is 15 residues long. The germline V gene has CDR1 MNHEY and CDR2 SMNVEV (reference sequence).

The V call is TRBV7-9, the J call TRBJ2-1; 7 bases align to TRBD2. CDR1 and CDR2 (germline): SEHNR, FQNEAQ (reference sequence). Unmatched junction bases numbered 14, after V lost 5 bases and J lost 4 bases. The length of the CDR3 is 17 residues. The CDR3 coding sequence is TGTGCCAGCAGCCCCGTTTATCCGAGCGGGGTTTACAATGAGCAGTTCTTC. Translating it yields CASSPVYPSGVYNEQFF.

The CDR3, as DNA: TGTGCCAGCAGTTTCGCAGGGGATCGCGACTATGGCTACACCTTC. It specifies CASSFAGDRDYGYTF. The gene calls are TRBV27 and TRBJ1-2; D may be TRBD1 (6 bases). The CDR3 runs to 15 residues. Germline CDR1 MNHEY, CDR2 SMNVEV (reference sequence). V lost 3 bases and J 3 bases, leaving 14 bases between the germline ends.

This sequence joins TRBV6-5 and TRBJ2-3; tentative D call: TRBD1 (6 bases). The CDR3 is 13 amino acids. The V and J ends lost 5 bases and 10 bases respectively, with 16 bases between them. From germline, CDR1 is MNHEY and CDR2 SVGAGI. As DNA, the CDR3 is TGTGCCAGCAGTAAAACACAGGGCAATGCGCAGTATTTT. Amino acids: CASSKTQGNAQYF.

The chain carries TRBV27 and TRBJ2-1; 8 nucleotides agree with TRBD1. With the DNA end fitting TRBJ2-7 better, the J assignment may be wrong. Germline CDR1 and CDR2: MNHEY and SMNVEV (reference sequence). The CDR3 is 16 residues long. CDR3 DNA sequence: TGTGCCAGCAGCACCCCCTCAGGGGGCGCGAACAATGAGCAGTACTTC. This codes for CASSTPSGGANNEQYF.

The DNA of the CDR3 is TGTGCCAGCACCCCTTTCGACAGCACAGATACGCAGTATTTT. As protein: CASTPFDSTDTQYF. J is TRBJ2-3 and V is TRBV12-3 or TRBV12-4; D gene uncertain. V dropped 7 bases and J dropped 0 bases, with 11 bases sitting between them. The CDR3 sequence is 14 residues long.

The rearrangement joins TRBV28 to TRBJ1-5; tentative D call: TRBD1 (6 bases). V lost 2 bases and J 6 bases, leaving 17 bases between the germline ends. Germline V gene lookup returns CDR1 MDHEN and CDR2 SYDVKM. This CDR3 is built from 16 residues. Here the CDR3 reads CASSLRGGPVSQPQHF. The DNA of the CDR3 is TGTGCCAGCAGTTTAAGGGGGGGACCAGTAAGTCAGCCCCAGCATTTT.

The chain is built from TRBV27 and TRBJ2-7; D is unclear. V gave up 2 bases and J gave up 1 base, with 18 bases separating them. Germline assignment: CDR1 MNHEY and CDR2 SMNVEV (reference sequence). There are 17 residues in the CDR3. CDR3 loop: CASSLKRTLPGSYEQYF. CDR3 sequence (DNA): TGTGCCAGCAGTTTAAAACGGACGCTGCCCGGTTCCTACGAGCAGTACTTC.

The J gene is TRBJ2-3, the V gene TRBV28; the D is unclear. The germline V gene encodes CDR1 MDHEN and CDR2 SYDVKM. V was trimmed by 5 bases and J by 1 base, leaving 19 bases between them. CDR3 length: 17 amino acids. As DNA, the CDR3 is TGTGCCAGCAGTAATGGAAGACGAGGTGACCGCACAGATACGCAGTATTTT. Translation: CASSNGRRGDRTDTQYF.

This chain uses TRBV20-1 with TRBJ2-5; unclear D gene. The CDR3 is 13 residues long. Germline V gene sequence: CDR1 DFQATT, CDR2 SNEGSKA (reference sequence). V lost 3 bases, J lost 2 bases, and 10 bases lay in between. CDR3 amino acids: CSASTPNQETQYF. The CDR3 DNA follows: TGCAGTGCTAGTACACCGAATCAAGAGACCCAGTACTTC.

The V call is TRBV15, the J call TRBJ2-3; D may be TRBD1 (6 bases). The germline V and J ends were trimmed by 2 bases and 0 bases, with 21 bases remaining between them. The CDR3 spans 19 residues. The germline CDR1 and CDR2 sequences are LNHNV and YYDKDF (reference sequence). CDR3 region: CATSRPITTGYTSTDTQYF. CDR3 coding DNA: TGTGCCACCAGCAGACCAATTACGACAGGCTATACTAGCACAGATACGCAGTATTTT.

The table lists this clonotype with a few counts. V and J are TRBV4-1 and TRBJ2-3; the D is unclear. The CDR3 spans 16 residues. Germline V lookup: CDR1 MGHRA, CDR2 YSYEKL. V was cut by 0 bases and J by 2 bases, with 12 bases left in between. The chain's CDR3 is CASSQDATGSTDTQYF. The CDR3 DNA reads TGCGCCAGCAGCCAAGACGCGACTGGATCCACAGATACGCAGTATTTT.

This clonotype was seen only a few times. The chain has TRBV4-2 and TRBJ2-7, with 9 nucleotides matching TRBD2. The CDR3 runs to 15 residues. Germline CDR1 is LGHNA and CDR2 is YNFKEQ. V shed 2 bases, J shed 1 base, and the junction held 3 bases outside the gene matches. CDR3 sequence: CASSQTTSGSYEQYF. CDR3 coding DNA: TGTGCCAGCAGCCAAACGACTAGCGGTTCCTACGAGCAGTACTTC.

V usage is TRBV28 and J usage is TRBJ2-3; 7 nucleotides line up with TRBD2. The germline CDR1 and CDR2 sequences are MDHEN and SYDVKM. CDR3 size: 15 residues. After removal of 6 bases from V and 3 bases from J, the junction contained 9 bases not matched to a gene. In DNA form, the CDR3 reads TGTGCCAGCAGCAATCGGGGGGAGGTGACAGATACGCAGTATTTT. Translating it yields CASSNRGEVTDTQYF.

This rearrangement joins TRBV20-1 to TRBJ2-4, with 7 bases aligning to TRBD2. There are 14 residues in the CDR3. The ends lost 6 bases at V and 2 bases at J; junction bases unmatched: 7. The germline CDR1 and CDR2 sequences are DFQATT and SNEGSKA (reference sequence). The CDR3 spells CSAATSVTKNIQYF. The DNA for the CDR3 is TGCAGTGCGGCTACTAGCGTCACCAAAAACATTCAGTACTTC.

This clonotype was counted a few times. The V and J genes are TRBV7-9 and TRBJ2-5; D might be TRBD1 (6 bases). The germline V and J ends were trimmed by 4 bases and 5 bases, with 23 bases remaining between them. Looked up from germline, CDR1 is SEHNR and CDR2 is FQNEAQ (reference sequence). The CDR3 has 17 amino acids. CDR3 loop: CASSSQATVTQGETQYF. In DNA, the CDR3 is TGTGCCAGCAGCTCCCAAGCTACAGTTACCCAGGGGGAGACCCAGTACTTC.

This clonotype was seen more than once but under ten times. The J gene is TRBJ2-5, the V gene TRBV15; 11 bases agree with TRBD2. J was trimmed by 6 bases and V by 1 base; bases with no gene match: 7. The CDR3 contains 16 residues. The germline V gene encodes CDR1 LNHNV and CDR2 YYDKDF (reference sequence). The CDR3 DNA follows: TGTGCCACCAGCAGAGGTAGCGGGGGGGCTCTGAAGACCCAGTACTTC. Translating it yields CATSRGSGGALKTQYF.

This clonotype has more than one count but fewer than ten. The chain employs TRBV12-3 or TRBV12-4 and TRBJ2-6, with D possibly matching TRBD2 (6 bases). The CDR3 extends over 18 amino acids. V was trimmed by 4 bases and J by 2 bases, leaving 18 bases between them. The CDR3 reads CASSSSGRTSPGANVLTF. The CDR3 bases are TGTGCCAGCAGTTCCTCGGGACGTACTAGCCCTGGGGCCAACGTCCTGACTTTC.

This clonotype appeared a few times. The V and J genes are TRBV12-3 or TRBV12-4 and TRBJ2-7; tentative D call: TRBD1 (6 bases). The CDR3 is made up of 13 amino acids. V was shortened by 5 bases and J by 6 bases, with 14 bases between the two germline ends. CDR3 sequence: CASSGVRGSEQYF. DNA of the CDR3: TGTGCCAGCAGTGGCGTCAGGGGCTCCGAGCAGTACTTC.

The CDR3 nucleotides are TGTGCCAACAGCTTAGGGGTTCCTGGCTACACCTTC. Translating it yields CANSLGVPGYTF. This chain joins TRBV28 and TRBJ1-2; tentative D call: TRBD1 (5 bases). Deletions cut 10 bases from V and 7 bases from J, with 16 bases between. Germline V gene sequence: CDR1 MDHEN, CDR2 SYDVKM. The CDR3 runs to 12 residues.

The chain recombines TRBV28 with TRBJ2-5, with 8 positions matching TRBD1. The germline gives CDR1 MDHEN, CDR2 SYDVKM. The CDR3 spans 15 residues. Germline trimming cut 8 bases from V and 4 bases from J; bases unmatched to any gene: 12. This CDR3 is CASGPTRQGIETQYF. CDR3 sequence (DNA): TGTGCCAGCGGTCCCACCCGACAGGGGATAGAGACCCAGTACTTC.

The rearrangement joins TRBV7-8 to TRBJ2-2; TRBD1 might be the D (6 bases). Trimming shortened V by 5 bases and J by 4 bases, and 17 bases separated the two germline ends. Germline CDR1 SGHVS, CDR2 FQNEAQ. The CDR3 spans 16 residues. CDR3 sequence: CASSPPGQGFTGELFF. As DNA, the CDR3 is TGTGCCAGCAGCCCACCGGGACAAGGCTTCACCGGGGAGCTGTTTTTT. Complete variable domain (other parts from reference TRBV7-8 and TRBJ2-2): GAGVSQSPRYKVAKRGQDVALRCDPISGHVSLFWYQQALGQGPEFLTYFQNEAQLDKSGLPSDRFFAERPEGSVSTLKIQRTQQEDSAVYLCASSPPGQGFTGELFFGEGSRLTVL.